This entry lists 2 T cell receptor beta chains sequenced from one sample in a study of T cell repertoires in cytomegalovirus infection. TCRdb redid the calling of the reads with MiXCR, one entry per CDR3 protein. The sample contains 680,000 or so distinct CDR3 sequences, around 30% of which appear only once. Antigen specificity for these receptors is unknown. This material consisted of cultured PBMCs, taken from culture after CMV antigen stimulation. The receptors originated from a human donor in good health (CMV status not recorded). Some clones in this sample may be carry-over from other donors' samples.

A few counts support this clonotype. For the CDR3, the DNA is TGCAGTGCTAGAGGAACTAGCGGGATGTTCAATGAGCAGTTCTTC. It yields the protein CSARGTSGMFNEQFF. The gene calls are TRBV20-1 and TRBJ2-1, with 10 bases identical to TRBD2. J was trimmed by 6 bases and V by 1 base; bases with no gene match: 6. Germline CDR1 is DFQATT and CDR2 is SNEGSKA (reference sequence). This CDR3 comprises 15 residues.

Comments on this clonotype: A much larger clonotype is one base distant, so this may be a read error. The V and J genes are TRBV7-2 and TRBJ1-3; D call uncertain. The CDR3 sequence is 14 residues long. Germline CDR1 reads SGHTA; CDR2 reads FQGNSA. Here the CDR3 reads CVSRFSRSGNTIYF. In DNA form, the CDR3 reads TGTGTCAGCAGATTTAGTAGATCAGGAAACACCATATATTTT. Looking up the rest from reference TRBV7-2 and TRBJ1-3 gives the full variable domain: GAGVSQSPSNKVTEKGKDVELRCDPISGHTALYWYRQSLGQGLEFLIYFQGNSAPDKSGLPSDRFSAERTGGSVSTLTIQRTQQEDSAVYLCVSRFSRSGNTIYFGEGSWLTVV.